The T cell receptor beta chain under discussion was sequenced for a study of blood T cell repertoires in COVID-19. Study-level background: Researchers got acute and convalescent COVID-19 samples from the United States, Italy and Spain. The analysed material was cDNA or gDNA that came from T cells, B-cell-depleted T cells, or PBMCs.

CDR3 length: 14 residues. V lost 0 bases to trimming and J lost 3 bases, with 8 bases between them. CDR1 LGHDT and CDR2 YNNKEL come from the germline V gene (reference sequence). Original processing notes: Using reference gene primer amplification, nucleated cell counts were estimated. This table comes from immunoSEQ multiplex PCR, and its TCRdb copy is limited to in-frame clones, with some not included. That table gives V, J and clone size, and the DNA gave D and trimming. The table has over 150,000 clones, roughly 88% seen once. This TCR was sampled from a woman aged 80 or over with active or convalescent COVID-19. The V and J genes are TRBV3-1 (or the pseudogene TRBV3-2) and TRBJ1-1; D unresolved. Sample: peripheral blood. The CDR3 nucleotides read TGTGCCAGCAGCCAAGATGGCAGTTACACTGAAGCTTTCTTT. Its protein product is CASSQDGSYTEAFF.